This is a list of T cell receptor beta chains from one sample in a study of beta chain features in type 1 diabetes. TCRdb's copy holds only in-frame clones and misses some; the assay was immunoSEQ multiplex PCR. The sample lists 300,000 to 450,000 clones; around 19% were seen once. Sequencing was carried out using naive CD4+ T cells from blood. These receptor sequences come from a young woman in good health. Each CDR3 is given with its conserved first and last residue. The order of the fields is CDR3 DNA, CDR3 protein, V gene, D gene, CDR3 length, clone size, J gene. The D gene is left open where the match is weak. Only part of the rows carry a size: once, few, many, or a class if the clone is expanded.

TGTGCCAGCAGCGGGGAGGGGGGTGAGCAGTACTTC	CASSGEGGEQYF	TRBV7-2	.	12	.	TRBJ2-7
TGTGCCAGCAGTTACCGAGTGAAGCCCCTTTTAATCGAGCAGTACTTC	CASSYRVKPLLIEQYF	TRBV6-5	.	16	few	TRBJ2-7
TGCGCCAGCAGCCAAGATAGGGGGACAGGGGGCGAAAAAGAGTTCTTC	CASSQDRGTGGEKEFF	TRBV4-1	TRBD1	16	.	TRBJ2-1
TGCGCCAGCAGCCAAGTGTGGGGGGTGAACACCGGGGAGCTGTTTTTT	CASSQVWGVNTGELFF	TRBV4-1	.	16	.	TRBJ2-2
TGTGCCAGCAGCTCCGGGGGGCGATACGAGCAGTACTTC	CASSSGGRYEQYF	TRBV5-4	.	13	few	TRBJ2-7
TGTGCCAGCAGCTTACCGGGACTGGAAGATTACGAGCAGTACTTC	CASSLPGLEDYEQYF	TRBV7-9	.	15	.	TRBJ2-7
TGTGCCAGCAGCTTAGCCTTGACAGGGAGCACTGAAGCTTTCTTT	CASSLALTGSTEAFF	TRBV7-2	TRBD1	15	few	TRBJ1-1
TGTGCCAGCCAACAGGGGTCTTACGGAGAAGCTTTCTTT	CASQQGSYGEAFF	TRBV19	TRBD1	13	few	TRBJ1-1
TGTGCCAGCACCCAGGCGAGCTCTGGGGCCAACGTCCTGACTTTC	CASTQASSGANVLTF	TRBV6-1	.	15	.	TRBJ2-6
TGTGCTAGTGGTGCGGGGACTAGCGGGAGTAATAAGCAGTTCTTC	CASGAGTSGSNKQFF	TRBV12-5	TRBD2	15	.	TRBJ2-1
TGTGCCAGCAGCTCCCAGACAGGCCCTAGCTCCTACAATGAGCAGTTCTTC	CASSSQTGPSSYNEQFF	TRBV9	.	17	few	TRBJ2-1
TGTGCCTGGAGAGCGGGCTTCTACAATGAGCAGTTCTTC	CAWRAGFYNEQFF	TRBV30	.	13	few	TRBJ2-1
TGCGCCAGCAGCCGCCAGGACAGGAAAGAACAGCCCCAGCATTTT	CASSRQDRKEQPQHF	TRBV4-1	TRBD1	15	.	TRBJ1-5
TGCAGTGCTACGGTCCGCGGGGAGCTGTTTTTT	CSATVRGELFF	TRBV20-1	.	11	.	TRBJ2-2
TGTGCCAGTAGCCCGGGACAGGATCAGCCCCAGCATTTT	CASSPGQDQPQHF	TRBV19	TRBD1	13	few	TRBJ1-5
TGTGCCAGCTCCCTTGGAAGGGGGTCGAACACCGGGGAGCTGTTTTTT	CASSLGRGSNTGELFF	TRBV25-1	.	16	few	TRBJ2-2
TGTGCCAGCAGTTCAACAGAGAACTACGAGCAGTACTTC	CASSSTENYEQYF	TRBV7-9	.	13	few	TRBJ2-7
TGTGCCAGCAGCTATCGGACAGGGGACTATGGCTACACCTTC	CASSYRTGDYGYTF	TRBV7-2	TRBD1	14	.	TRBJ1-2
TGTGCCAGCTCACCGGACAGGGCTCAAGAGACCCAGTACTTC	CASSPDRAQETQYF	TRBV18	TRBD1	14	.	TRBJ2-5
TGCGCGAGCGCTACGATTCCGGGGGGCTTCTCCTACGAGCAGTACTTC	CASATIPGGFSYEQYF	TRBV4-1	.	16	few	TRBJ2-7
TGCAGCGCCGGGGTGCAGGTAGGCAATGAGCAGTTCTTC	CSAGVQVGNEQFF	TRBV29-1	.	13	few	TRBJ2-1
TGTGCCAGCAGGCCTCTAGCGGGAGCCTACTACGAGCAGTACTTC	CASRPLAGAYYEQYF	TRBV6-6	TRBD2	15	few	TRBJ2-7
TGCGCCAGCAGCCAAGATTACAGGGTTGCTAATTCACCCCTCCACTTT	CASSQDYRVANSPLHF	TRBV4-1	.	16	.	TRBJ1-6
TGTGCCAGCAGTTTAGTCCCGGGACAGGGGAATGGCTACACCTTC	CASSLVPGQGNGYTF	TRBV28	TRBD1	15	.	TRBJ1-2
TGTGCCTGGAGTGAGACAGGGATCGAGACCCAGTACTTC	CAWSETGIETQYF	TRBV30	TRBD1	13	.	TRBJ2-5
TGCAGCTGCTTAAATACGGTCCTCACTGAAGCTTTCTTT	CSCLNTVLTEAFF	TRBV29-1	.	13	few	TRBJ1-1
TGCGCCAGCAGCCTACAGGGGGCTTGGTCACCCCTCCACTTT	CASSLQGAWSPLHF	TRBV5-1	TRBD1	14	.	TRBJ1-6
TGTGCCAGCAGCCTGACTAGCGGGAGTAGCGAGCAGTACTTC	CASSLTSGSSEQYF	TRBV4-2	TRBD2	14	.	TRBJ2-7
TGTGCCACTAAGGACAGCCTCCAAGAGACCCAGTACTTC	CATKDSLQETQYF	TRBV10-3	.	13	.	TRBJ2-5
TGCAGCGTTGGGACCTTAGCGGGGGGGACCTACAATGAGCAGTTCTTC	CSVGTLAGGTYNEQFF	TRBV29-1	TRBD2	16	.	TRBJ2-1
TGTGCCAGCAGCCACCGACAGGGGGCCACCGGGGAGCTGTTTTTT	CASSHRQGATGELFF	TRBV7-2	TRBD1	15	.	TRBJ2-2
TGTGCCAGCAGCCCCGACAGGGAGAGAGGCTACACCTTC	CASSPDRERGYTF	TRBV7-2	TRBD1	13	.	TRBJ1-2
TGTGCCAGCAGGGACGGATACAGGGATGAGCAGTTCTTC	CASRDGYRDEQFF	TRBV5-4	.	13	.	TRBJ2-1